Each of the 3 T cell receptor beta chains below was sequenced from the same sample in a study of T cell repertoires in cytomegalovirus infection. TCRdb re-derived calls from the reads in MiXCR, one entry per CDR3 protein. This sample yields hundreds of thousands of distinct CDR3 sequences, of which roughly 15% are seen a single time; approximately 12% belongs to the top ten. The sample consisted of PBMCs. These receptors were obtained from a human donor in good health (CMV status not recorded). Some clones in this sample may be carry-over from other donors' samples.

This clonotype was seen a few times. This chain's CDR3 is CASEWAGGDYGYTF. The CDR3 DNA reads TGTGCCAGCGAGTGGGCAGGGGGCGACTATGGCTACACCTTC. V usage is TRBV28 and J usage is TRBJ1-2; 8 bases agree with TRBD1. V lost 8 bases and J lost 3; bases outside the gene matches: 8. The CDR3 runs to 14 residues. In germline, CDR1 is MDHEN, CDR2 SYDVKM.

The chain has TRBV7-2 and TRBJ2-5; D might be TRBD2 (6 bases). The CDR3 covers 18 residues. Germline-derived CDR1 and CDR2 are SGHTA and FQGNSA. V lost 6 bases to trimming and J lost 4 bases, with 27 bases between them. CDR3 coding DNA: TGTGCCAGCAGTGGAAAGGGATCGGGAGAGGTCCTCGGAGAGACCCAGTACTTC. Its protein is CASSGKGSGEVLGETQYF.

This CDR3 reads CATSRDGLVEYHQETQYF. Here the CDR3 DNA reads TGTGCCACCAGCAGAGATGGTTTGGTGGAATACCACCAAGAGACCCAGTACTTC. The chain combines TRBV15 with TRBJ2-5; D is unresolved. Germline V gene data show CDR1 as LNHNV and CDR2 as YYDKDF (reference sequence). Trimming took 0 bases from V and 0 from J, leaving 17 bases between them. The CDR3 is made up of 18 amino acids.